These 26 T cell receptor beta chains share one sample of origin, sequenced in a study of cytotoxic CD8 clonotypes in ibrutinib-treated CLL. Generated by immunoSEQ multiplex PCR, the TCRdb table keeps only in-frame clones and is missing some. The sample consists of about 150,000 clones, approximately 80% of them appearing once. The sample here was PBMCs, taken after 12 months of ibrutinib treatment. The receptor source for this set is a human donor with chronic lymphocytic leukemia.

The gene calls are TRBV6-6 and TRBJ2-7, with TRBD1 matching 9 bases. The V segment lost 4 bases and the J segment 4 bases; nucleotides outside the gene matches: 5. CDR3 length: 14 residues. CDR1 and CDR2 from the germline V gene are MNHNY and SVGAGI (reference sequence). The CDR3 protein is CASSSQGASYEQYF. DNA of the CDR3: TGTGCCAGCAGTTCACAGGGGGCCTCTTACGAGCAGTACTTC.

The J gene is TRBJ1-5, the V gene TRBV18, with no clear D. Deletions cut 4 bases from V and 1 base from J, with 11 bases between. CDR1 is KGHSH, CDR2 LQKENI, per germline. This CDR3 spans 15 amino acids. This CDR3 is CASSQTEVSNQPQHF. The CDR3 DNA is TGTGCCAGCTCACAAACGGAGGTCAGCAATCAGCCCCAGCATTTT.

This sequence joins TRBV11-1 and TRBJ2-7; 8 nucleotides match TRBD2. Trimming at V came to 4 bases and at J to 5 bases, leaving 7 bases not matched to a gene. Germline V gene lookup returns CDR1 SGHAT and CDR2 FQDESV (reference sequence). The CDR3 sequence is 14 residues long. CDR3 loop: CASSSTGLENEQYF. In DNA form, the CDR3 reads TGTGCCAGCAGCTCCACGGGACTAGAGAACGAGCAGTACTTC.

The chain uses TRBV6-5 and TRBJ1-1; D unresolved. The CDR3 runs 11 residues. Trimming removed 2 bases at V and 8 bases at J, with 6 bases between. Germline-derived CDR1 and CDR2 are MNHEY and SVGAGI. Here the CDR3 reads CASSYGPEAFF. CDR3 coding DNA: TGTGCCAGCAGTTACGGTCCAGAAGCTTTCTTT.

The rearrangement uses TRBV11-3 and TRBJ2-5, with TRBD1 identical over 10 bases. The ends lost 5 bases at V and 5 bases at J; junction bases unmatched: 5. Germline V CDR1 and CDR2: SGHNT, YENEEA. This CDR3 spans 14 amino acids. The CDR3 loop reads CASSETGGRETQYF. The DNA for the CDR3 is TGTGCCAGCAGCGAGACAGGGGGCCGGGAGACCCAGTACTTC.

The gene calls are TRBV11-1 and TRBJ2-7; the match to TRBD2 covers 7 bases. Trimming removed 7 bases from V and 1 base from J; junction bases left unmatched: 7. CDR1 SGHAT and CDR2 FQDESV come from the germline V gene (reference sequence). The CDR3 covers 14 residues. Written as DNA, the CDR3 is TGTGCCAGCACCGGGACTACCGGATCCTACGAGCAGTACTTC. Residues: CASTGTTGSYEQYF.

This clone occurred a few times. The rearrangement joins TRBV25-1 to TRBJ2-7, with 7 bases fitting TRBD1. With V trimmed by 4 bases and J by 0 bases, 6 bases remained unmatched. The germline CDR1 and CDR2 sequences are MGHDK and SYGVNS. This CDR3 is 15 amino acids long. The CDR3 protein is CASSGDNRGSYEQYF. Here the CDR3 DNA reads TGTGCCAGCAGTGGGGATAACAGGGGCTCCTACGAGCAGTACTTC.

J is TRBJ2-3 and V is TRBV7-2, with D possibly being TRBD2 (6 bases). The V end was cut by 1 base, the J end by 4 bases, with 15 bases between. Germline CDR1 SGHTA, CDR2 FQGNSA. The CDR3 length is 16 residues. This chain's CDR3 is CASSLVGAGLADTQYF. The CDR3 bases are TGTGCCAGCAGCTTAGTTGGGGCGGGGCTAGCAGATACGCAGTATTTT.

V gene TRBV7-8 combines with J gene TRBJ2-7; D is unclear. The CDR3 has 13 residues. Germline loops: CDR1 SGHVS, CDR2 FQNEAQ. With 5 bases removed from V and 2 bases from J, the gap between germline ends came to 10 bases. CDR3 loop: CASSGVTAYEQYF. The CDR3 DNA reads as TGTGCCAGCAGCGGGGTTACCGCCTACGAGCAGTACTTC.

With respect to this clone: An end of the junction differs from the germline gene, which may be a read error. The chain has TRBV2 and TRBJ2-3; D uncertain. This CDR3 comprises 15 residues. Germline loops: CDR1 SNHLY, CDR2 FYNNEI. The CDR3 spells CASREEAASTDTQYF. CDR3 sequence (DNA): TGTGCCAGCAGGGAAGAGGCGGCTAGCACAGATACGCAGTATTTT.

The V call is TRBV15, the J call TRBJ2-5, with D perhaps being TRBD1 or TRBD2 (5 bases each). This CDR3 region has 15 residues. Trimming left V 7 bases short and J 4 bases short, with 19 bases between. Germline CDR1 LNHNV, CDR2 YYDKDF (reference sequence). The CDR3 nucleotides read TGTGCCACCAAGAAGGGACGGAATTTGGCAGAGACCCAGTACTTC. This encodes CATKKGRNLAETQYF.

The chain employs TRBV28 and TRBJ2-7; 9 positions match TRBD1. The CDR3 totals 15 residues. The V segment lost 6 bases and the J segment 1 base; nucleotides outside the gene matches: 7. Germline V lookup: CDR1 MDHEN, CDR2 SYDVKM. This CDR3 is CASRPPGTGSYEQYF. The CDR3 bases are TGTGCCAGCAGGCCACCCGGGACAGGGTCCTACGAGCAGTACTTC.

This sequence joins TRBV18 and TRBJ1-5, with 7 nucleotides matching TRBD1. The germline V gene has CDR1 KGHSH and CDR2 LQKENI. Losses at the gene ends were 2 bases for V and 1 base for J; bases not matched to a gene: 5. The CDR3 extends over 16 amino acids. CDR3 DNA sequence: TGTGCCAGCTCACCAAACCAGGGGGTAAGCAATCAGCCCCAGCATTTT. It specifies CASSPNQGVSNQPQHF.

The V and J genes are TRBV5-1 and TRBJ2-2; TRBD2 might be the D (6 bases). Germline V CDR1 and CDR2: SGHRS, YFSETQ. The CDR3 loop spans 14 amino acids. Trimming shortened V by 4 bases and J by 4 bases, and 11 bases separated the two germline ends. The CDR3 spells CASSASVTTGELFF. DNA of the CDR3: TGCGCCAGCAGCGCTAGCGTAACCACCGGGGAGCTGTTTTTT.

The chain couples TRBV18 to TRBJ2-7; TRBD1 matches at 8 bases. The J segment lost 5 bases and the V segment lost 6 bases, leaving 9 bases of the junction unmatched. The CDR3 totals 14 residues. Germline assignment: CDR1 KGHSH and CDR2 LQKENI. The CDR3 DNA sequence: TGTGCCAGCTCCTCGGGACAGGTATCCGACGAGCAGTACTTC. This sequence encodes CASSSGQVSDEQYF.

The chain is built from TRBV5-1 and TRBJ2-1; D may be TRBD2 (5 bases). The germline CDR1 and CDR2 sequences are SGHRS and YFSETQ. V lost 0 bases, J lost 3 bases, and 10 bases lay in between. The CDR3 runs 15 residues. The CDR3 reads CASSLEDSRYNEQFF. CDR3 nucleotide sequence: TGCGCCAGCAGCTTGGAGGACTCCCGCTACAATGAGCAGTTCTTC.

The chain is built from TRBV15 and TRBJ2-1; no clear D. The ends were cut back, 2 bases at V and 4 bases at J, with 18 bases in the middle. Per the germline V gene, CDR1 is LNHNV and CDR2 is YYDKDF (reference sequence). This CDR3 spans 17 amino acids. This chain's CDR3 is CATSRLMAESYYNEQFF. CDR3 coding DNA: TGTGCCACCAGCAGACTTATGGCGGAGTCCTATTACAATGAGCAGTTCTTC.

This clone has more than one count but fewer than ten. Germline is not matched at one junction end, which may reflect a read error. J is TRBJ1-2 and V is TRBV29-1; no reliable D call. Germline values: CDR1 SQVTM, CDR2 ANQGSEA. The CDR3 runs 8 residues. CDR3 region: CSVEGTHF. The CDR3 region has the DNA TGCAGCGTTGAGGGCACGCACTTC.

This clone was seen a few times. The gene calls are TRBV7-2 and TRBJ1-2; weak D call: TRBD1 (6 bases). Germline V gene lookup returns CDR1 SGHTA and CDR2 FQGNSA. V shed 6 bases and J shed 2 bases, with 10 bases lying between them. There are 13 residues in the CDR3. CDR3 coding DNA: TGTGCCAGCAGTTCTGGACAGAACTATGGCTACACCTTC. As protein: CASSSGQNYGYTF.

CDR3 in DNA: TGTGCCAGCAGCGAGTGGAGGGCTCCCTACGAGCAGTACTTC. This translates into CASSEWRAPYEQYF. The genes are TRBV7-6 and TRBJ2-7, with a tentative D call TRBD2 (6 bases). Trimming cost V 5 bases and J 2 bases, with 13 bases left between them. Germline CDR1 is SGHVS and CDR2 is FNYEAQ. The CDR3 is 14 amino acids.

The V call is TRBV4-2, the J call TRBJ2-5; 13 positions match TRBD2. Trimming removed 5 bases from V and 2 bases from J; junction bases left unmatched: 5. The germline V gene encodes CDR1 LGHNA and CDR2 YNFKEQ. The CDR3 has 16 residues. As DNA, the CDR3 is TGTGCCAGCAGCAAACCGGGACTAGCGGGACAAGAGACCCAGTACTTC. Translation gives CASSKPGLAGQETQYF.

This clone showed up just once. This rearrangement joins TRBV11-3 to TRBJ2-5, with D tentatively TRBD2 (5 bases). The length of the CDR3 is 12 residues. The germline CDR1 and CDR2 sequences are SGHNT and YENEEA. V was pared by 5 bases and J by 7 bases, with 11 bases between. This CDR3 reads CASSLGSGTQYF. The CDR3 nucleotides read TGTGCCAGCAGCCTAGGGAGCGGGACCCAGTACTTC.

V gene TRBV19 combines with J gene TRBJ1-2; D possibly corresponds to TRBD1 (6 bases). This CDR3 is built from 16 residues. The V gene's germline CDR1 is LNHDA and CDR2 SQIVND (reference sequence). The V end lost 7 bases, the J end lost 5 bases, and 23 bases lay between the germline ends. CDR3 bases: TGTGCCAGTACCAGCCAGGCGGGGACAAACATATATGGCTACACCTTC. Translating gives CASTSQAGTNIYGYTF.

J is TRBJ2-7 and V is TRBV6-1; the D gene is possibly TRBD2 (6 bases). Germline-derived CDR1 and CDR2 are MNHNS and SASEGT. This CDR3 contains 15 residues. Deletions cut 4 bases from V and 0 bases from J, with 13 bases between. The CDR3 coding sequence is TGTGCCAGCAGTGGGGGACTGTTAAGCTCCTACGAGCAGTACTTC. Translation: CASSGGLLSSYEQYF.

This clone was counted a few times. The chain uses TRBV9 and TRBJ2-7; 7 bases are a match to TRBD2. The V gene end was trimmed by 3 bases and the J gene end by 0 bases; junction bases not matched to a gene: 9. Germline CDR1 reads SGDLS; CDR2 reads YYNGEE. This CDR3 region has 16 residues. DNA for the CDR3: TGTGCCAGCAGCGCGGGGGGAGGCGGGAGCTCCTACGAGCAGTACTTC. It yields the protein CASSAGGGGSSYEQYF.

The genes are TRBV7-9 and TRBJ1-5; D gene uncertain. Trimming removed 1 base from V and 0 bases from J, with 4 bases in between. CDR3 size: 14 residues. Germline V gives CDR1 SEHNR, CDR2 FQNEAQ (reference sequence). The CDR3 loop is CASSLVGSNQPQHF. The CDR3 DNA sequence: TGTGCCAGCAGCTTAGTCGGTAGCAATCAGCCCCAGCATTTT. The variable domain in full, completed from reference TRBV7-9 and TRBJ1-5, reads DTGVSQNPRHKITKRGQNVTFRCDPISEHNRLYWYRQTLGQGPEFLTYFQNEAQLEKSRLLSDRFSAERPKGSFSTLEIQRTEQGDSAMYLCASSLVGSNQPQHFGDGTRLSIL.